There are a few counts of the clone carrying this T cell receptor (beta chain). No antigen is known for it. These data originate in a study of long-term antiretroviral therapy in people with HIV. Study-wide results and limits: Compared with controls, HIV repertoires showed narrower CDR3 length ranges.

The authors ran the immunoSEQ assay, v3.0, at survey level. Clones were sequenced by immunoSEQ multiplex PCR, and TCRdb holds only the in-frame ones, with some missing. The table shows roughly 14,000 clones, with roughly 80% occurring only once. Per germline, CDR1 MNHNS and CDR2 SASEGT. The V gene lost 6 bases and the J gene lost 2 bases, with 16 bases spanning the gap. The CDR3 spans 15 residues. This sequence joins TRBV6-1 and TRBJ1-2; D is perhaps TRBD1 (5 bases). The TCR was taken from a man in his forties with HIV. Sample: unsorted PBMCs, taken just before starting antiretroviral therapy. This CDR3 reads CASSATGTANYGYTF. The CDR3 nucleotides are TGTGCCAGCAGCGCTACCGGGACGGCGAACTATGGCTACACCTTC.